Listed below are T cell receptor beta chains from one sample, sequenced in a study. TCRdb redid the calling of the 5' RACE reads with MiXCR, one entry per CDR3 protein. The repertoire holds around 9,000 distinct CDR3 sequences, 55% to 80% seen once, with 3.5% to 5.5% in the top ten. Sequenced input: tumor-infiltrating naive CD4+ T cells sorted from the breast tumor. Every receptor here comes from a female donor with breast cancer. Both conserved end residues are part of each CDR3. A D gene is named only where the DNA matches it firmly. A clone size is listed for some rows: how often the clone was seen (once, few, many), or a class if it is expanded.

j_gene,abundance,d_gene,v_gene,CDR3aa,CDR3nt
TRBJ1-3,.,.,TRBV5-1,CASSLDLSSGNTIYF,TGCGCCAGCAGCTTGGACTTATCCTCTGGAAACACCATATATTTT
TRBJ1-1,.,TRBD1,TRBV10-3,CAISRDRNTEASF,TGTGCCATCAGTAGGGACAGGAACACTGAAGCTTCCTTT
TRBJ2-3,.,TRBD2,TRBV20-1,CRARITSGGATQYF,TGCAGGGCTAGAATTACTAGCGGGGGGGCCACGCAGTATTTT
TRBJ1-1,.,.,TRBV4-1,CASSPHRGGGTEAFF,TGTGCCAGCAGCCCACATCGGGGCGGTGGCACTGAAGCTTTCTTT
TRBJ1-1,.,.,TRBV6-5,CASRLGPGAVTEAFF,TGTGCCAGCAGACTAGGCCCAGGGGCTGTCACTGAAGCTTTCTTT
TRBJ1-1,.,TRBD1,TRBV27,CASSYRGGTEAFF,TGTGCCAGCAGTTACAGGGGGGGAACTGAAGCTTTCTTT
TRBJ2-5,.,.,TRBV30,CAWSVQSGARAQYF,TGTGCCTGGAGTGTACAGTCAGGGGCGAGGGCCCAGTACTTC
TRBJ2-2,.,TRBD1,TRBV5-1,CASSKGTVNTGELFF,TGCGCCAGCAGCAAAGGGACAGTGAACACCGGGGAGCTGTTTTTT
TRBJ2-7,few,.,TRBV27,CASKVRGIGLVYEQYF,TGTGCCAGCAAGGTCCGGGGTATTGGCTTGGTCTACGAGCAGTACTTC
TRBJ2-5,.,.,TRBV5-1,CASSLPGQETQYF,TGCGCCAGCAGCTTGCCAGGTCAAGAGACCCAGTACTTC
TRBJ1-5,.,TRBD1,TRBV6-1,CASSGTGGFGSNQPQHF,TGTGCCAGCAGTGGGACAGGGGGGTTTGGGAGCAATCAGCCCCAGCATTTT
TRBJ2-2,few,TRBD1,TRBV5-1,CASSWTGGTGELFF,TGCGCCAGCAGCTGGACAGGGGGCACCGGGGAGCTGTTTTTT
TRBJ1-2,few,TRBD1,TRBV14,CASSQQIQGAYGYTF,TGTGCCAGCAGCCAACAAATACAGGGGGCATATGGCTACACCTTC
TRBJ2-5,.,TRBD1,TRBV3-1,CASSPRDRQETQYF,TGTGCCAGCAGCCCCCGGGACAGACAAGAGACCCAGTACTTC
TRBJ2-3,few,TRBD1,TRBV6-1,CASSLYRGSVGTDTQYF,TGTGCCAGCAGTTTGTACAGGGGTAGCGTTGGAACAGATACGCAGTATTTT
TRBJ2-1,.,.,TRBV9,CASSVGSSSNAEQFF,TGTGCCAGCAGCGTAGGTTCTAGCTCCAATGCTGAGCAGTTCTTC
TRBJ1-2,once,.,TRBV20-1,CSARDPTGGNYGYTF,TGCAGTGCTAGAGATCCGACGGGGGGTAACTATGGCTACACCTTC
TRBJ2-1,few,.,TRBV6-5,CATRVGPWNEQFF,TGTGCCACCCGGGTGGGGCCCTGGAATGAGCAGTTCTTC